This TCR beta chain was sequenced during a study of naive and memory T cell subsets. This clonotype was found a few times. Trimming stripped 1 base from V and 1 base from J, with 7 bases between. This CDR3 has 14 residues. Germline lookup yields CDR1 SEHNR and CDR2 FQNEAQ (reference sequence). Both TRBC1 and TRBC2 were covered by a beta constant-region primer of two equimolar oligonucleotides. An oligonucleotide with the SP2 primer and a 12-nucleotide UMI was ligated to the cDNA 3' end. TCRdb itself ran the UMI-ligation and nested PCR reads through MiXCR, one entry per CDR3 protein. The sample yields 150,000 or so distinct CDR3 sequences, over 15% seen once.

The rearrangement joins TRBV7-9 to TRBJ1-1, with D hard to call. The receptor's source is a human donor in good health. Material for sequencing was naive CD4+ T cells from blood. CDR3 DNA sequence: TGTGCCAGCAGCTTAGGCATAAGGAACACTGAAGCTTTCTTT. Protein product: CASSLGIRNTEAFF.